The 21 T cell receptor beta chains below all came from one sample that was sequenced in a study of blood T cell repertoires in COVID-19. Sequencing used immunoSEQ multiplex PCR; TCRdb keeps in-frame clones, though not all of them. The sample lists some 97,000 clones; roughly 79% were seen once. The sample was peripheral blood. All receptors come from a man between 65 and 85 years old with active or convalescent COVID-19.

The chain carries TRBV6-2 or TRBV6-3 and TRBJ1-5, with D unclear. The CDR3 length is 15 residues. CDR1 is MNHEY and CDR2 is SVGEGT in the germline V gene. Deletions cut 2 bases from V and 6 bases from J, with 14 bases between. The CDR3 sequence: CASSYAQNRVQPQHF. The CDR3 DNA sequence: TGTGCCAGCAGTTACGCGCAAAATCGAGTTCAGCCCCAGCATTTT.

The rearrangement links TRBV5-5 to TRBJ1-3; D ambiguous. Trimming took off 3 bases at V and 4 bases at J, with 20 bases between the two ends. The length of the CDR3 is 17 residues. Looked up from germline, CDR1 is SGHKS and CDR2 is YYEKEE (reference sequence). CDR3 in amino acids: CASSSFRAGDAGNTIYF. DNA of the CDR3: TGTGCCAGCAGCTCCTTTCGCGCGGGAGACGCAGGAAACACCATATATTTT.

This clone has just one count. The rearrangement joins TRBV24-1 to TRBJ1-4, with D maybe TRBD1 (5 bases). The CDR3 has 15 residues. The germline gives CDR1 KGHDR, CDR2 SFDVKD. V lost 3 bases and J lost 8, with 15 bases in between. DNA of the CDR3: TGTGCCACCAGTGATCCCCGAGGGGCGGGGGAAAAACTGTTTTTT. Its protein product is CATSDPRGAGEKLFF.

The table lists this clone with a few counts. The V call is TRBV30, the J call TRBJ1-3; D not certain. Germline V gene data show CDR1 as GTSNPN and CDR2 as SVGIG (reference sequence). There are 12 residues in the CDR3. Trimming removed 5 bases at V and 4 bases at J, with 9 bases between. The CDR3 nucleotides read TGTGCCTGGGAATCTAGAGGAAACACCATATATTTT. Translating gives CAWESRGNTIYF.

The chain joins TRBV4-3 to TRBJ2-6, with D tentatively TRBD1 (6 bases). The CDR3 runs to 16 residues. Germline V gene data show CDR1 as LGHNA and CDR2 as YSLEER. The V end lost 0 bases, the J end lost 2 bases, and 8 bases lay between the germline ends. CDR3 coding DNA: TGCGCCAGCAGCCAAGATCGACAGGCTGGGGCCAACGTCCTGACTTTC. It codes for CASSQDRQAGANVLTF.

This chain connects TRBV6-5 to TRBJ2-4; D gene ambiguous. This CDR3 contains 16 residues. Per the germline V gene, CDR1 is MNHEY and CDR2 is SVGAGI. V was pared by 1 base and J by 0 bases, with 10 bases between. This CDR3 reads CASSYFPVSAKNIQYF. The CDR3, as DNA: TGTGCCAGCAGTTACTTCCCGGTCTCAGCCAAAAACATTCAGTACTTC.

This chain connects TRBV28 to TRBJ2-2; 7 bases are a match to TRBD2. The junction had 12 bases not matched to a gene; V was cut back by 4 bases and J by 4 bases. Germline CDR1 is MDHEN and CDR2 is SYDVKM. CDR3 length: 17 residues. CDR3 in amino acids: CASSSPSGARVTGELFF. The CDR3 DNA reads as TGTGCCAGCAGTTCCCCCAGCGGGGCTCGGGTCACCGGGGAGCTGTTTTTT.

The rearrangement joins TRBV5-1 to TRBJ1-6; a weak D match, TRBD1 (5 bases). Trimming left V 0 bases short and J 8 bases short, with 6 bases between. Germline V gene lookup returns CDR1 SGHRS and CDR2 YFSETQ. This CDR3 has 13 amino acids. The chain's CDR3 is CASSLVGDSPLHF. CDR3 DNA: TGCGCCAGCAGCTTGGTAGGGGATTCACCCCTCCACTTT.

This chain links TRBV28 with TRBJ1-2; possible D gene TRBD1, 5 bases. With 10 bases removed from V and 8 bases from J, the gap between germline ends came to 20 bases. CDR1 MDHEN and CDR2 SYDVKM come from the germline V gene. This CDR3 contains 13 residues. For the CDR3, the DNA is TGTGCCACCAGGCGGGGGGGTAGGTACGGCTACACCTTC. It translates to CATRRGGRYGYTF.

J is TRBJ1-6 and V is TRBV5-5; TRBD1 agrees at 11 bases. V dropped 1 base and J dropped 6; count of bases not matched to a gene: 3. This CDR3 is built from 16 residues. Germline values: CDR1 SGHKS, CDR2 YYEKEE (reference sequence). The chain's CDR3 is CASSLRGTGGNSPLHF. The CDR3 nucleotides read TGTGCCAGCAGCTTGCGTGGGACAGGGGGTAATTCACCCCTCCACTTT.

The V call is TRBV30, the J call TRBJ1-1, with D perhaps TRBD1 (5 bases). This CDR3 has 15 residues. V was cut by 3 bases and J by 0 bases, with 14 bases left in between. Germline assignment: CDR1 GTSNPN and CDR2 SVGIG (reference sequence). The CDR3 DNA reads TGTGCCTGGAGCCTCCGATCAGGGTTGAACACTGAAGCTTTCTTT. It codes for CAWSLRSGLNTEAFF.

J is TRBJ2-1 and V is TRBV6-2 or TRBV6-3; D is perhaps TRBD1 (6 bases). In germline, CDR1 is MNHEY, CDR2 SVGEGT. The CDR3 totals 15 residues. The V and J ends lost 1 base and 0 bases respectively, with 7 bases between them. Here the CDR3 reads CASSYWDNSYNEQFF. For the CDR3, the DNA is TGTGCCAGCAGTTACTGGGACAACTCCTACAATGAGCAGTTCTTC.

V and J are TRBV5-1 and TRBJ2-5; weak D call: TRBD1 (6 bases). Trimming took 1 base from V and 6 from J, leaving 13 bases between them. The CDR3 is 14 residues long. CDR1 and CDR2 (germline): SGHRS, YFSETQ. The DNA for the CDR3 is TGCGCCAGCAGCTTGTCGACAGGTTGGAAGACCCAGTACTTC. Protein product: CASSLSTGWKTQYF.

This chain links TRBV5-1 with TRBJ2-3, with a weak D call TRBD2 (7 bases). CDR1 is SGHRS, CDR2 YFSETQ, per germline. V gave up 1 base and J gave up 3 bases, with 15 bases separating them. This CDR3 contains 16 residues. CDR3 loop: CASSLFGGQGTDTQYF. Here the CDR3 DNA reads TGCGCCAGCAGCTTGTTCGGGGGGCAGGGGACAGATACGCAGTATTTT. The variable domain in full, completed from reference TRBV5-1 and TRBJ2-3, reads KAGVTQTPRYLIKTRGQQVTLSCSPISGHRSVSWYQQTPGQGLQFLFEYFSETQRNKGNFPGRFSGRQFSNSRSEMNVSTLELGDSALYLCASSLFGGQGTDTQYFGPGTRLTVL.

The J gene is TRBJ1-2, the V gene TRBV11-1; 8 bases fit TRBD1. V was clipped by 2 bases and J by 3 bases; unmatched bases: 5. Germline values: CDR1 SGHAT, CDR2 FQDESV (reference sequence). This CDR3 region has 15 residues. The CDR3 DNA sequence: TGTGCCAGCAGCTTAACGGCAGGGGGCTACTATGGCTACACCTTC. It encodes CASSLTAGGYYGYTF.

CDR3 sequence: CASSPQLRLQETQYF. Written as DNA, the CDR3 is TGTGCCAGCTCACCTCAATTGCGCCTTCAAGAGACCCAGTACTTC. The chain joins TRBV18 to TRBJ2-5; D is unclear. CDR1 and CDR2 (germline): KGHSH, LQKENI. The CDR3 has 15 residues. Trimming pared 3 bases from V and 2 bases from J, leaving 13 bases between.

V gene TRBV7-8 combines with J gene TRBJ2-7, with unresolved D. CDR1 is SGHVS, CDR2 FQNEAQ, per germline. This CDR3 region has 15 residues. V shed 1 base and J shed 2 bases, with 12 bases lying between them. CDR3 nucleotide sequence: TGTGCCAGCAGCTTAGAAAGAGTCAAGACCTACGAGCAGTACTTC. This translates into CASSLERVKTYEQYF.

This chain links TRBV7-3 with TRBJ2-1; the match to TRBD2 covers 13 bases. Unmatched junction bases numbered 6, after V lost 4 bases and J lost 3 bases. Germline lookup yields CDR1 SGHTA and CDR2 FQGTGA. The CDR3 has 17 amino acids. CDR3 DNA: TGTGCCAGCAGCTCAGGACTAGCGGGAGTTCACTACAATGAGCAGTTCTTC. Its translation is CASSSGLAGVHYNEQFF.

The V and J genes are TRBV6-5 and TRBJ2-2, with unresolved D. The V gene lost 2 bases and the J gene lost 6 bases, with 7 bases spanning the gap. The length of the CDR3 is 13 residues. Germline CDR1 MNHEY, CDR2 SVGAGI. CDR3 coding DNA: TGTGCCAGCAGTTACAATCTAGCCGGGGAGCTGTTTTTT. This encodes CASSYNLAGELFF.

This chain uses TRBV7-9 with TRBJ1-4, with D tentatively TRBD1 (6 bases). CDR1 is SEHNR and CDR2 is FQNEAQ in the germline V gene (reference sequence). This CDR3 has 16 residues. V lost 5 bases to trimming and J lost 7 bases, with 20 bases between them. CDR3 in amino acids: CASSAVTGTPTEKLFF. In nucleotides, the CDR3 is TGTGCCAGCAGCGCCGTAACCGGGACACCCACTGAAAAACTGTTTTTT.

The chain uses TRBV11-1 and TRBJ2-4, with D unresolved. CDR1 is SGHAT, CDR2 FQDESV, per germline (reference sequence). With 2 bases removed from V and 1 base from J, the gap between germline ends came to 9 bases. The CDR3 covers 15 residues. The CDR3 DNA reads TGTGCCAGCAGCTTAAGTGCCTACGCCAAAAACATTCAGTACTTC. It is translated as CASSLSAYAKNIQYF.